This T cell receptor beta chain comes out of a study of Ad26.COV2.S vaccination and SARS-CoV-2 variants. Across the whole study: The vaccine Ad26.COV2.S was put into the muscle once, or twice with 56 days between.

As to treatment: 15 to 20 received Ad26.COV2.S at low or high dose, single or two shots; about 5 received placebo; per-sample allocation not given. Samples analyzed were those drawn on day 63 after the first vaccine or placebo injection. Germline V gene sequence: CDR1 SNHLY, CDR2 FYNNEI. V trimming: 2 bases; J trimming: 8 bases; junction bases outside the gene matches: 9. The CDR3 totals 16 residues. Study-wide results and limits: It was reported that spike-specific CD8+ and CD4+ T cell responses were substantially broad after vaccination. The study found similar non-spike TCR breadth in vaccine and placebo recipients. In TCR breadth and depth analyses, total T cell responses may have been underestimated.

Sequencing used immunoSEQ multiplex PCR; TCRdb keeps in-frame clones, though not all of them. Here the sample spans 440,000 or so clones, around 89% being singletons. A note on this clone: What it binds is unknown.

Sequenced material: peripheral blood, taken in a trial of Ad26.COV2.S vaccine versus placebo. The chain combines TRBV2 with TRBJ2-1, with TRBD2 identical over 10 bases. The source is a person between 18 and 60 years old who received the Ad26.COV2.S COVID-19 vaccine or a placebo. CDR3 in DNA: TGTGCCAGCAGTGAATCGGCTAGCGGGAGTGTCTATGAGCAGTTCTTC. Translated: CASSESASGSVYEQFF.